This TCR beta chain was captured in a study of shared clonotypes between healthy human individuals (dated by TCRdb to 2020 to 2022). About the full investigation: A few men and two women, aged 18 to 49 years, made up the cohort. Libraries were prepared and TCR repertoires were sequenced by different laboratories using diverse techniques, in order to increase sequencing depth and limit assay-specific biases. For each donor, CD4 naive and CD4 memory were each given three plates, CD8 naive was given two plates, and CD8 memory was given one plate. Between about 0.8 and 9 billion PBMCs per donor were obtained by leukapheresis. To estimate repertoire size and how much clonotypes are shared between individuals, the study performed deep sequencing of blood TCR repertoires from 4 to 6 healthy adults. Overall results and qualifications from the work: Sharing across four donors was observed for approximately 5% of naive CD4, 3% to 3.5% of naive CD8, 2% to 2.5% of memory CD4, and around 0.4% of memory CD8 clonotypes. Because the study included a small number of donors, the genetic and exposure-history diversity represented was limited. Higher generation probabilities were observed for clonotypes shared by all four sorted-subset donors than for non-shared clonotypes. Sampling was limited to blood, and TCR repertoires in tissue likely differ from TCR repertoires in blood. Incomplete sequencing was indicated by rarefaction of sorted-subset datasets, despite the large sequencing depth. Pairwise subsampling led to the expectation that sequencing depth would affect the degree of clonotype sharing among donors. Estimated clonotype richness was generally larger for naive than for memory subsets.

Using the deep immunoSEQ assay, multiplex PCR amplified TCR CDR3 regions from genomic DNA. Extracted genomic DNA from each cell subset was distributed evenly across all wells of several immunoSEQ 96-well plates, and each plate was treated as a replicate. For sorted subsets, each replicate PCR was loaded with 200 ng genomic DNA, equivalent to 30,000 or so T cell genomes. The purified libraries were quantified using a Qubit 3.0 fluorometer, sized with a Bioanalyzer 2100, and then quantified again using the KAPA Library Quantification kit. Every immunoSEQ 96-well plate was sequenced on a separate single-read 150-cycle Illumina NextSeq 550 flow cell. The paper's data handling went like this. Because only junctional sequences without quality scores were contained in the immunoSEQ output, filtering matching that applied to full-length reads could not be performed. To assign V/J genes and CDR3, sequences were annotated against IMGT germline references using PyIR, a Python wrapper for IgBLAST v1.9. Reads with weak V/J assignments (E-value above 1e-6), missing CDR3, stop codons, out-of-frame junctions, or ambiguous translated residues were removed. V3J clonotypes were defined as sequences sharing an identical inferred V gene, J gene, and CDR3 amino acid sequence. The percentage overlap between two repertoires was calculated by dividing the number of shared unique clonotypes by the size of the smaller repertoire. Richness of each repertoire was evaluated using RTK rarefaction, the Chao1 estimator, and Recon v2.1 estimates of unobserved clonotypes. Generation probabilities for all TCRbeta clonotypes obtained by the gDNA method from several donors were computed using OLGA. Imported from immuneACCESS, the table was reduced by TCRdb to in-frame sequences with V and J called. These copies leave out some clones; in studies compared against another copy, an unresolved V gene accounts for under half, and the cause of the remainder is not known. The V and J calls and clone size come from that table; D and trimming were worked out from the DNA. This sample holds a few million clones; just over 90% were observed only once. About 0.37% of the sample lies in the top ten.

Donors were healthy HIV-negative adults with no recently reported acute infections or vaccinations. Every donor was a Caucasian adult living in Nashville, Tennessee, USA. CD4+ T cells were enriched by magnetic negative selection; naive cells were then positively selected on CD45RA, and the negative fraction formed the memory subset. Blood was obtained by leukapheresis, after which PBMCs were separated by Ficoll-Histopaque density gradient centrifugation and cryopreserved in liquid nitrogen vapor phase. Analytical flow cytometry was used to check the purity and quantity of every magnetically sorted T cell population. Genomic DNA was isolated from each sorted fraction and quantified by UV absorbance on a Nanodrop 2000c. A note on this clone: This clone's antigen is unknown. No much larger clonotype is one base removed from it; base qualities were not supplied.

After removal of 6 bases from V and 8 bases from J, the junction retains 14 bases not matched to a gene. The CDR3 spans 15 residues, from the cysteine through the phenylalanine. Only the CDR3 part of the read is kept: 45 bases, read in frame from the first base. For CDR1 and CDR2, the germline V gene lists MDHEN and SYDVKM. The rearranged segments are TRBV28 and TRBJ1-1; TRBD1 fits 8 bases in the junction. The sample comprised naive CD4+ T cells from PBMCs. The cell subset or site label, read with the paper, signifies: CD45RA+ positively selected. The receptor was derived from a young man in good health. Some clones in this sample may be carry-over from other donors' samples. Read as DNA, the sequence is TGTGCCAGCAGAACCGGGACAGGTGCCCGGTGGGAAGCTTTCTTT. This yields the protein CASRTGTGARWEAFF.